The text below deals with one TCR beta chain. The antigen is undetermined. Germline CDR1 and CDR2: SNHLY and FYNNEI. The germline V and J ends were trimmed by 7 bases and 2 bases, with 17 bases remaining between them. The length of the CDR3 is 15 residues. The data are from a study of CD8 T cells in Susac syndrome. CD8+ and CD4+ T cells taken from blood had their TCR beta sequenced. TEMRA cells were FACS-enriched, while CD8+ and CD4+ T cells were negatively isolated. Random hexamers served to reverse transcribe roughly 0.45 to 1 ug RNA. The amplification used immunoSEQ multiplex PCR on TCR beta CDR3; it spanned 54 Vbeta and 13 Jbeta. TCRdb recomputed calls from the immunoSEQ multiplex PCR reads with MiXCR, one row per CDR3 protein. The repertoire holds roughly 130,000 distinct CDR3 sequences, with roughly 96% as singletons. Study-wide findings and caveats: Only a relatively small number of individuals were included in the TCR sequencing and HLA analysis.

The V call is TRBV2, the J call TRBJ1-2, with D perhaps TRBD1 (6 bases). This clonotype originated in a human donor in good health. Material for sequencing was CD4+ T cells from PBMCs. The CDR3 DNA sequence: TGTGCCAGCACTACGGGACACTCCGGAAACTATGGCTACACCTTC. It translates to CASTTGHSGNYGYTF.